The rows below give T cell receptor beta chains drawn from one sample of a study of T-cell memory formation after mild COVID-19. TCRdb re-called the 5' RACE reads through MiXCR, storing one row per CDR3 protein. The table lists some 290,000 distinct CDR3 sequences, around 15% of them singletons. The sample was PBMCs or a T cell subset sorted from them (not recorded which). These receptors were obtained from a man between 18 and 35 years old who had mild COVID-19 (a few samples of this study predate the infection). Cell type and time point are not known. The CDR3 runs from the conserved cysteine through the conserved F or W. The D gene is left open where the match is weak. Expanded clones are given a class, and other clones once, few, many or no size at all.

v_call: TRBV6-1; j_call: TRBJ1-1; clone_size: few; d_call: TRBD1; cdr3_nt: TGTGCCAGCCTCCCGGGACAGGGGGCGACTGAAGCTTTCTTT; cdr3_aa: CASLPGQGATEAFF
v_call: TRBV12-3/TRBV12-4; j_call: TRBJ2-7; clone_size: many; d_call: .; cdr3_nt: TGTGCCAGCAGTTTAAACAGGGATTCTTCCTACGAGCAGTACTTC; cdr3_aa: CASSLNRDSSYEQYF
v_call: TRBV6-2/TRBV6-3; j_call: TRBJ1-2; clone_size: once; d_call: .; cdr3_nt: TGTGCCAGCAGGTCACCGAACTATGGCTACACCTTC; cdr3_aa: CASRSPNYGYTF
v_call: TRBV4-1; j_call: TRBJ2-2; clone_size: .; d_call: TRBD2; cdr3_nt: TGCGCCAGCAGCCAGGGAGGGGTTCGCCGGGAGCTGTTTTTT; cdr3_aa: CASSQGGVRRELFF
v_call: TRBV6-2/TRBV6-3; j_call: TRBJ2-3; clone_size: few; d_call: .; cdr3_nt: TGTGCCAGCAGTATTACACCCACAGATACGCAGTATTTT; cdr3_aa: CASSITPTDTQYF
v_call: TRBV4-2; j_call: TRBJ2-5; clone_size: .; d_call: TRBD2; cdr3_nt: TGTGCCAGCAGCCATGTTAGCGGGGGGGCGGAGGAGACCCAGTACTTC; cdr3_aa: CASSHVSGGAEETQYF
v_call: TRBV10-1; j_call: TRBJ1-6; clone_size: few; d_call: .; cdr3_nt: TGCGCCAGCAGTGAGGGTGAGGGTTATTCACCCCTCCACTTT; cdr3_aa: CASSEGEGYSPLHF
v_call: TRBV20-1; j_call: TRBJ2-2; clone_size: .; d_call: .; cdr3_nt: TGCAGTGCTAAGCGGGTGTCCGGGGAGCTGTTTTTT; cdr3_aa: CSAKRVSGELFF
v_call: TRBV7-9; j_call: TRBJ1-2; clone_size: few; d_call: .; cdr3_nt: TGTGCCAGCAGAAATACGGGCCTCTCCTCTGGCTACACCTTC; cdr3_aa: CASRNTGLSSGYTF
v_call: TRBV19; j_call: TRBJ1-1; clone_size: .; d_call: .; cdr3_nt: TGTGCCAGTAGTAAAATTACAGGATTGAACACTGAAGCTTTCTTT; cdr3_aa: CASSKITGLNTEAFF
v_call: TRBV6-1; j_call: TRBJ1-2; clone_size: .; d_call: TRBD1; cdr3_nt: TGTGCCAGCAGTGAATCAGACAGGGGTGGCTATGGCTACACCTTC; cdr3_aa: CASSESDRGGYGYTF
v_call: TRBV12-3/TRBV12-4; j_call: TRBJ1-1; clone_size: .; d_call: .; cdr3_nt: TGTGCCAGCATTGGGGGGGCGTTAGGCACTGAAGCTTTCTTT; cdr3_aa: CASIGGALGTEAFF
v_call: TRBV4-1; j_call: TRBJ2-5; clone_size: few; d_call: .; cdr3_nt: TGCGCCAGCAGCCAAGGGGTCGTTGGGGGGGAGACCCAGTACTTC; cdr3_aa: CASSQGVVGGETQYF
v_call: TRBV19; j_call: TRBJ1-1; clone_size: .; d_call: .; cdr3_nt: TGTGCCAGTAGGAGACGCGGGAGAAGCCCGAGGGCTTTCTTT; cdr3_aa: CASRRRGRSPRAFF
v_call: TRBV30; j_call: TRBJ2-7; clone_size: .; d_call: .; cdr3_nt: TGTGCCTGGAGTGTCAGACCTACGGGGCAGTACTTC; cdr3_aa: CAWSVRPTGQYF
v_call: TRBV6-2/TRBV6-3; j_call: TRBJ2-1; clone_size: few; d_call: .; cdr3_nt: TGTGCCAGCACCAAAACTAGAAACCTGAACAATGAGCAGTTCTTC; cdr3_aa: CASTKTRNLNNEQFF
v_call: TRBV20-1; j_call: TRBJ2-3; clone_size: .; d_call: TRBD2; cdr3_nt: TGCAGTGCTAGAAAGCGGGGGGGCCTGGTAGATACGCAGTATTTT; cdr3_aa: CSARKRGGLVDTQYF
v_call: TRBV10-3; j_call: TRBJ2-2; clone_size: .; d_call: .; cdr3_nt: TGTGCCATCAGCGAGACAGCCGGGGAGCTGTTTTTT; cdr3_aa: CAISETAGELFF
v_call: TRBV24-1; j_call: TRBJ2-3; clone_size: many; d_call: .; cdr3_nt: TGTGCCACCAGTGACCCAGGGACAGATACGCAGTATTTT; cdr3_aa: CATSDPGTDTQYF
v_call: TRBV7-6; j_call: TRBJ2-7; clone_size: many; d_call: .; cdr3_nt: TGTGCCAGCAGCCATAACCCCGACAGCTCCTACGAGCAGTACTTC; cdr3_aa: CASSHNPDSSYEQYF
v_call: TRBV5-1; j_call: TRBJ2-5; clone_size: .; d_call: TRBD1; cdr3_nt: TGCGCCAGCAGCTTGGGACCAGCCGGGACAGGGGAGACCCAGTACTTC; cdr3_aa: CASSLGPAGTGETQYF
v_call: TRBV2; j_call: TRBJ2-5; clone_size: .; d_call: .; cdr3_nt: TGTGCCAGCACCCGACAGGCCACTCCGTGGGACCAGTACTTC; cdr3_aa: CASTRQATPWDQYF
v_call: TRBV20-1; j_call: TRBJ1-2; clone_size: .; d_call: TRBD1; cdr3_nt: TGCAGTGCCCCAAGGGGGCTTTACGGCTACACCTTC; cdr3_aa: CSAPRGLYGYTF
v_call: TRBV6-5; j_call: TRBJ1-2; clone_size: few; d_call: TRBD1; cdr3_nt: TGTGCCAGCGGGGGACAGGGGGACTATGGCTACACCTTC; cdr3_aa: CASGGQGDYGYTF
v_call: TRBV3-1; j_call: TRBJ1-1; clone_size: .; d_call: TRBD1; cdr3_nt: TGTGCCAGCAGCCAATTCCCAGGGGGAGGATACACTGAAGCTTTCTTT; cdr3_aa: CASSQFPGGGYTEAFF
v_call: TRBV10-2; j_call: TRBJ2-3; clone_size: .; d_call: TRBD2; cdr3_nt: TGCGCCAGCAGAGCGAGCGGGGGTGCAGATACGCAGTATTTT; cdr3_aa: CASRASGGADTQYF
v_call: TRBV30; j_call: TRBJ1-2; clone_size: many; d_call: .; cdr3_nt: TGTGCCTGGAGTGTACACAGTAGGGGGTACGGTGGCTACACCTTC; cdr3_aa: CAWSVHSRGYGGYTF
v_call: TRBV7-6; j_call: TRBJ2-1; clone_size: .; d_call: TRBD2; cdr3_nt: TGTGCCAGCAGCTTAGCGTGGGGGAGGGGCAATGAGCAGTTCTTC; cdr3_aa: CASSLAWGRGNEQFF
v_call: TRBV12-3/TRBV12-4; j_call: TRBJ1-1; clone_size: few; d_call: .; cdr3_nt: TGTGCCAGCAGTTTAGGGAGGGGCAGGTACACTGAAGCTTTCTTT; cdr3_aa: CASSLGRGRYTEAFF
v_call: TRBV6-2/TRBV6-3; j_call: TRBJ2-3; clone_size: few; d_call: .; cdr3_nt: TGTGCCAGCAGGCTCTGGGCTAGCACAGATACGCAGTATTTT; cdr3_aa: CASRLWASTDTQYF
v_call: TRBV24-1; j_call: TRBJ2-2; clone_size: .; d_call: TRBD1; cdr3_nt: TGTGCCTCCCAGGGACAGGGAGCGACCGGGGAGCTGTTTTTT; cdr3_aa: CASQGQGATGELFF
v_call: TRBV12-3/TRBV12-4; j_call: TRBJ1-5; clone_size: .; d_call: TRBD1; cdr3_nt: TGTGCCAGCAGTTCATACAGGGGGCGTCAGCCCCAGCATTTT; cdr3_aa: CASSSYRGRQPQHF
v_call: TRBV7-2; j_call: TRBJ1-1; clone_size: many; d_call: .; cdr3_nt: TGTGCCAGCAGCCGGGCCCTAAACACTGAAGCTTTCTTT; cdr3_aa: CASSRALNTEAFF
v_call: TRBV7-8; j_call: TRBJ2-7; clone_size: .; d_call: TRBD1; cdr3_nt: TGTGCCAGCAGCTTCCGGACAGGGGAATACGAGCAGTACTTC; cdr3_aa: CASSFRTGEYEQYF
v_call: TRBV4-3; j_call: TRBJ2-1; clone_size: few; d_call: .; cdr3_nt: TGCGCCAGCAGCCAAGATGGGATAAGTGAGCAGTTCTTC; cdr3_aa: CASSQDGISEQFF
v_call: TRBV28; j_call: TRBJ1-1; clone_size: .; d_call: TRBD1; cdr3_nt: TGTGCCAGCAGTAACAGGGGGAGCGGCGACACTGAAGCTTTCTTT; cdr3_aa: CASSNRGSGDTEAFF
v_call: TRBV2; j_call: TRBJ2-4; clone_size: .; d_call: .; cdr3_nt: TGTGCCAGCACGCCCGACTTAGCCAAAAACATTCAGTACTTC; cdr3_aa: CASTPDLAKNIQYF
v_call: TRBV7-9; j_call: TRBJ1-5; clone_size: few; d_call: .; cdr3_nt: TGTGCCAGCAGCTTAGGGGACCGTCAGCCCCAGCATTTT; cdr3_aa: CASSLGDRQPQHF
v_call: TRBV5-1; j_call: TRBJ2-2; clone_size: few; d_call: .; cdr3_nt: TGCGCCAGCAGCGCGGGACCGAGCACCGGGGAGCTGTTTTTT; cdr3_aa: CASSAGPSTGELFF
v_call: TRBV4-2; j_call: TRBJ1-3; clone_size: few; d_call: .; cdr3_nt: TGTGCCAGCAGCCCCCGCGGCACTCGGACGGACACCATATATTTT; cdr3_aa: CASSPRGTRTDTIYF
v_call: TRBV6-2/TRBV6-3; j_call: TRBJ2-1; clone_size: few; d_call: TRBD2; cdr3_nt: TGTGCCAGCAGTTACACCCCCGGGACTAGGGACAATGAGCAGTTCTTC; cdr3_aa: CASSYTPGTRDNEQFF
v_call: TRBV3-1; j_call: TRBJ1-2; clone_size: .; d_call: .; cdr3_nt: TGTGCCAGCAGCCAAGCGGGGGGCGCGTATGGCTACACCTTC; cdr3_aa: CASSQAGGAYGYTF
v_call: TRBV12-3/TRBV12-4; j_call: TRBJ2-6; clone_size: .; d_call: .; cdr3_nt: TGTGCCAGCAGATCGGGGGTGGCTGGGGCCAACGTCCTGACTTTC; cdr3_aa: CASRSGVAGANVLTF
v_call: TRBV7-3; j_call: TRBJ2-7; clone_size: many; d_call: TRBD1; cdr3_nt: TGTGCCAGCAGCCTAAGGACAGGGTCGGACTACGAGCAGTACTTC; cdr3_aa: CASSLRTGSDYEQYF
v_call: TRBV7-6; j_call: TRBJ2-7; clone_size: .; d_call: .; cdr3_nt: TGTGCCAGCAGCTTAGGCGGCGCCGGTGAGCAGTACTTC; cdr3_aa: CASSLGGAGEQYF
v_call: TRBV28; j_call: TRBJ2-3; clone_size: few; d_call: TRBD2; cdr3_nt: TGTGCCAGCATCCCCGGGAGGGCGGGCGAATTTCCTAGCACAGATACGCAGTATTTT; cdr3_aa: CASIPGRAGEFPSTDTQYF
v_call: TRBV11-2; j_call: TRBJ1-2; clone_size: .; d_call: TRBD1; cdr3_nt: TGTGCCAGCAGCTTAGAATCTGGACAGGTTCACTATGGCTACACCTTC; cdr3_aa: CASSLESGQVHYGYTF